This TCR beta chain was found in a study of beta chain features in type 1 diabetes. Isolated RNA was reverse transcribed in full, so expressed TCRB transcripts were sequenced. Clones were read by immunoSEQ multiplex PCR, and TCRdb kept only the in-frame ones, dropping some. The sample has under 450,000 clones, approximately 15% seen once. The CDR3 loop spans 13 amino acids. Per germline, CDR1 SGHVS and CDR2 FNYEAQ. V was cut by 1 base and J by 9 bases, with 13 bases left in between. The TCR sequence derives from a young man in good health. Specimen: naive CD4+ T cells from blood. The chain couples TRBV7-6 to TRBJ2-7; possible D gene TRBD2, 6 bases. The CDR3 nucleotides read TGTGCCAGCAGCTTAGGGCCGGGAGCGCGGCAGTACGTC. The encoded protein is CASSLGPGARQYV.